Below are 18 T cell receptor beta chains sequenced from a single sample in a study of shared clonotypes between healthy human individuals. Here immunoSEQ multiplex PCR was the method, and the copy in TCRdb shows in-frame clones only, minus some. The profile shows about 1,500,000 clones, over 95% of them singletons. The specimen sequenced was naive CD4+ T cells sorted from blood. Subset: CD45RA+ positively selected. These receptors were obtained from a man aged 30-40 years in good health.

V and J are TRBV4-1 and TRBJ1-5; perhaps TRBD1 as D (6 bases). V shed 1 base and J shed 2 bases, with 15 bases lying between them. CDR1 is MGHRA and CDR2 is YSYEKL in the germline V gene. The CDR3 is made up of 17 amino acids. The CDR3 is CASSQALAGVRNQPQHF. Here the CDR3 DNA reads TGCGCCAGCAGCCAAGCACTAGCAGGGGTCCGCAATCAGCCCCAGCATTTT.

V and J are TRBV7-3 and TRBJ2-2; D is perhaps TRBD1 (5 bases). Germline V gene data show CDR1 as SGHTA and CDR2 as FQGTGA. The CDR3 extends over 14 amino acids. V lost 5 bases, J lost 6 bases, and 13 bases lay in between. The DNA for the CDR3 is TGTGCCAGCAGCCTGGGGTGGGGCCCCGGGGAGCTGTTTTTT. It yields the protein CASSLGWGPGELFF.

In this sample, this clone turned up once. The CDR3 is CASRPEGGSSSYNEQFF. The CDR3 nucleotides read TGCGCCAGCAGACCAGAGGGAGGGAGTAGCTCCTACAATGAGCAGTTCTTC. The gene calls are TRBV5-1 and TRBJ2-1; 7 positions agree with TRBD2. CDR1 SGHRS and CDR2 YFSETQ come from the germline V gene. The CDR3 has 17 residues. V lost 5 bases to trimming and J lost 0 bases; unmatched junction nucleotides: 11.

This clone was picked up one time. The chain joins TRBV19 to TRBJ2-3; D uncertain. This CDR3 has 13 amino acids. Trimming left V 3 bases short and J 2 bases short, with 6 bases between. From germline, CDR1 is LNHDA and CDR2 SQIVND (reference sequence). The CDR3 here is CASSMKDTDTQYF. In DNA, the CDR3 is TGTGCCAGTAGTATGAAGGACACAGATACGCAGTATTTT.

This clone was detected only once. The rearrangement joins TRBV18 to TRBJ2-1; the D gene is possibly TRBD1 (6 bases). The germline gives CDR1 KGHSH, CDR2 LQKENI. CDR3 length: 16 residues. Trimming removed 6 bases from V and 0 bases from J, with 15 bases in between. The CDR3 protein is CASSGAGVSSYNEQFF. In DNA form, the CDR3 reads TGTGCCAGCTCCGGGGCAGGGGTGAGCTCCTACAATGAGCAGTTCTTC.

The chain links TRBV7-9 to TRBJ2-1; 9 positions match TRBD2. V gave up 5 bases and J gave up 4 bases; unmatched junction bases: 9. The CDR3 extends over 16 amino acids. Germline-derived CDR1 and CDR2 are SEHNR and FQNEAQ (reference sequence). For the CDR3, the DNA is TGTGCCAGCAGCAGTAGCGGGAGAGGAGATTACAATGAGCAGTTCTTC. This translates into CASSSSGRGDYNEQFF.

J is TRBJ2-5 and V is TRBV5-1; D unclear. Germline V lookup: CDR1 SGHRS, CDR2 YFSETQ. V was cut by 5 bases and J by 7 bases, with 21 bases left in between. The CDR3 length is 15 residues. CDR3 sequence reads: CASSFAGTVETTQYF. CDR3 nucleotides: TGCGCCAGCAGTTTTGCCGGCACAGTCGAGACGACCCAGTACTTC.

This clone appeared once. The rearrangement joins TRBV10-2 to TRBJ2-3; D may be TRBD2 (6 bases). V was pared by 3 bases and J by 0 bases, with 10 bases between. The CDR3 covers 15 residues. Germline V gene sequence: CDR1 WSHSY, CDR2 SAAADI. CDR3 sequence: CASSDVGLSTDTQYF. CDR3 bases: TGCGCCAGCAGTGATGTGGGACTCAGCACAGATACGCAGTATTTT.

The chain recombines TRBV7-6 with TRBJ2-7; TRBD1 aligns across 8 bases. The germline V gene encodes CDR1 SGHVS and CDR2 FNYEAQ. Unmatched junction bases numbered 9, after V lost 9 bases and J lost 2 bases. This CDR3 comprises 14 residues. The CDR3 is CARNLRQGPYEQYF. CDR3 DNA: TGTGCCAGAAACCTTAGACAGGGGCCCTACGAGCAGTACTTC.

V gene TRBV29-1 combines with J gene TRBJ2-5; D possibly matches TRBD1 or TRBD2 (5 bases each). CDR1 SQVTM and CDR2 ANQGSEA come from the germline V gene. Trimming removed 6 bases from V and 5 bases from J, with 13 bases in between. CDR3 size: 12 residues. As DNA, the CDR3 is TGCAGCGTGCTGGGGTGGGGGGAGACCCAGTACTTC. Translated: CSVLGWGETQYF.

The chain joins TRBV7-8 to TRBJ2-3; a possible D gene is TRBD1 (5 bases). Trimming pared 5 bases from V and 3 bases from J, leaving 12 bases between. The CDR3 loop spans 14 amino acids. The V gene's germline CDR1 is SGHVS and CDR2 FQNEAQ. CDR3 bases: TGTGCCAGCAGCCGAGAGACAGCTACAGATACGCAGTATTTT. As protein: CASSRETATDTQYF.

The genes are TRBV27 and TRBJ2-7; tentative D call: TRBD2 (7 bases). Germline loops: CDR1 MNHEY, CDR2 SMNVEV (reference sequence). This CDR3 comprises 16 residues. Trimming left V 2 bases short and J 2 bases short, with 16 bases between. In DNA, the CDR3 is TGTGCCAGCAGTTTAAAAGGGGGGGCGTCTCCCTACGAGCAGTACTTC. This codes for CASSLKGGASPYEQYF.

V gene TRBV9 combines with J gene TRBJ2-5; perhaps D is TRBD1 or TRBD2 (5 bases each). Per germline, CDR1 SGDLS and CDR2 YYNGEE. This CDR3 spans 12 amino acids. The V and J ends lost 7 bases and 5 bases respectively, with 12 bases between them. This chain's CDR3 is CASGEGRETQYF. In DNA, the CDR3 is TGTGCCAGCGGAGAGGGACGCGAGACCCAGTACTTC.

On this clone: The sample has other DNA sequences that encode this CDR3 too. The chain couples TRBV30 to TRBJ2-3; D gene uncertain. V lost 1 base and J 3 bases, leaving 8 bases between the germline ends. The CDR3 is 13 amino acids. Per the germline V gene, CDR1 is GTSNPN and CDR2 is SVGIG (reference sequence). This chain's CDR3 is CAWSGSLTDTQYF. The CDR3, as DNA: TGTGCCTGGAGTGGCAGCTTGACAGATACGCAGTATTTT.

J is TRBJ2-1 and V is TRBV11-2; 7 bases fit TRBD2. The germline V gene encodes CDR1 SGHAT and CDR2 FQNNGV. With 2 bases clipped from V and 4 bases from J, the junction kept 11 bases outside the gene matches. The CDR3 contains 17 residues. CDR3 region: CASSLRPTSSTYNEQFF. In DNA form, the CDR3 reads TGTGCCAGCAGCTTAAGACCGACTAGCTCGACGTACAATGAGCAGTTCTTC.

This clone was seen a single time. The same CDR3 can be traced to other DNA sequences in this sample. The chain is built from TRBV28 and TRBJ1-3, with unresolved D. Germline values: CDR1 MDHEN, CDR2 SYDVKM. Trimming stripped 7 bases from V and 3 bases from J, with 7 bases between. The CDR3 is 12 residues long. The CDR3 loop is CASTGSGNTIYF. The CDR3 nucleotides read TGTGCCAGCACGGGGAGTGGAAACACCATATATTTT.

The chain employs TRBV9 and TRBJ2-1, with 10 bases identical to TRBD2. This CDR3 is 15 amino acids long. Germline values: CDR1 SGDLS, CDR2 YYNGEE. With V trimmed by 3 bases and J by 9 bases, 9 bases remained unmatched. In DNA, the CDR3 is TGTGCCAGCAGCGCCTCATCTAGCGGGAGTGGTGAGCAGTTCTTC. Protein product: CASSASSSGSGEQFF.

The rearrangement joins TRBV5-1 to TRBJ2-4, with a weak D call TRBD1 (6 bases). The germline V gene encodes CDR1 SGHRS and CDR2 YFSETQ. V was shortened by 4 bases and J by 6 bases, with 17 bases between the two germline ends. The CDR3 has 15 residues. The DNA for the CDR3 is TGCGCCAGCAGCCTGGACAGTGCGGAACCAAACATTCAGTACTTC. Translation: CASSLDSAEPNIQYF.